This T cell receptor (beta chain) was documented in a study of PD-L1 blockade in urothelial cancer. This sample's time point: pretreatment peripheral blood. The germline V gene encodes CDR1 LNHDA and CDR2 SQIVND (reference sequence). With 5 bases clipped from V and 5 bases from J, the junction kept 7 bases outside the gene matches. This CDR3 region has 14 residues. TCRdb's copy holds only in-frame clones and misses some; the assay was immunoSEQ multiplex PCR. The sample records 100,000 to 150,000 clones, 84% being singletons. Material: PBMCs, obtained around atezolizumab (anti-PD-L1) treatment. The rearrangement links TRBV19 to TRBJ2-7, with 9 bases fitting TRBD1. The source of this sequence is a man between 50 and 59 years old with urothelial cancer. The chain's CDR3 is CASSPRDRVHEQYF. In DNA, the CDR3 is TGTGCCAGTAGTCCCCGGGACAGGGTCCACGAGCAGTACTTC.